The 14 T cell receptor beta chains below were found in one sample sequenced in a study of blood T cells in healthy people across ages. Sample-barcoded 5' priming and a J-beta primer mix drove a second PCR of about 6 to 12 cycles. TCRdb re-analysed the 5' RACE reads in MiXCR, keeping a single row per CDR3 protein. The table lists 1.5 million to 2 million distinct CDR3 sequences, roughly 49% of them singletons. The sequenced material came from blood. The receptor set was obtained from a woman in her thirties or forties in good health.

A note on this clonotype: Mismatch with germline at one junction end may stem from a read error. The chain has TRBV7-9 and TRBJ1-1; 10 nucleotides line up with TRBD1. In germline, CDR1 is SEHNR, CDR2 FQNEAQ (reference sequence). The CDR3 spans 14 residues. CDR3 protein: CASSDRGLNTEVFF. CDR3 nucleotide sequence: TGTGCCAGCAGCGACAGGGGGCTTAACACTGAAGTTTTCTTT.

The V call is TRBV11-1, the J call TRBJ2-1; unclear D gene. Trimming removed 1 base from V and 0 bases from J, with 13 bases in between. Germline V gives CDR1 SGHAT, CDR2 FQDESV (reference sequence). The CDR3 has 17 amino acids. Here the CDR3 reads CASSLVGSQISYNEQFF. CDR3 nucleotides: TGTGCCAGCAGCTTAGTGGGCAGCCAGATCTCCTACAATGAGCAGTTCTTC.

A note on this clonotype: This may come from a read error, since a much larger clone is one base off. The V and J genes are TRBV9 and TRBJ1-2, with D perhaps matching TRBD1 (5 bases). The CDR3 consists of 13 residues. Germline V gives CDR1 SGDLS, CDR2 YYNGEE. The V end was cut by 3 bases, the J end by 5 bases, with 11 bases between. The CDR3 nucleotides read TGTGCCAGCAGCGGAGAGGCAGGGTATGGCTACACCTTC. It yields the protein CASSGEAGYGYTF.

The chain recombines TRBV28 with TRBJ1-1; no clear D gene. Germline CDR1 MDHEN, CDR2 SYDVKM. This CDR3 contains 15 residues. Trimming removed 6 bases from V and 1 base from J, with 15 bases in between. The CDR3 bases are TGTGCCAGCAGAGTCGCGCGCGAGAGGAACACTGAAGCTTTCTTT. It specifies CASRVARERNTEAFF. Full variable domain (rest looked up from reference TRBV28 and TRBJ1-1): DVKVTQSSRYLVKRTGEKVFLECVQDMDHENMFWYRQDPGLGLRLIYFSYDVKMKEKGDIPEGYSVSREKKERFSLILESASTNQTSMYLCASRVARERNTEAFFGQGTRLTVV.

The V gene is TRBV12-3 or TRBV12-4, the J gene TRBJ2-5, with 7 positions matching TRBD2. Germline trimming cut 6 bases from V and 3 bases from J; bases unmatched to any gene: 7. CDR3 length equals 14 residues. The CDR3 sequence: CASSWTGTKETQYF. CDR3 sequence (DNA): TGTGCCAGCAGCTGGACCGGGACTAAAGAGACCCAGTACTTC.

This clonotype has a count of ten or more. V and J are TRBV6-5 and TRBJ2-4; possibly TRBD2 for D (5 bases). The germline V and J ends were trimmed by 5 bases and 4 bases, with 12 bases remaining between them. The CDR3 runs to 14 residues. Germline V gene lookup returns CDR1 MNHEY and CDR2 SVGAGI. CDR3 protein: CASSPRAAKNIQYF. The CDR3 region has the DNA TGTGCCAGCAGTCCGAGGGCGGCTAAAAACATTCAGTACTTC.

This clonotype was seen more than once but under ten times. V usage is TRBV29-1 and J usage is TRBJ2-1, with 9 positions matching TRBD2. The junction had 7 bases not matched to a gene; V was cut back by 7 bases and J by 0 bases. The CDR3 runs to 15 residues. Germline CDR1 SQVTM, CDR2 ANQGSEA. In DNA form, the CDR3 reads TGCAGCGCTCCTGCGCGGGGGGGCTCCTACAATGAGCAGTTCTTC. The encoded protein is CSAPARGGSYNEQFF.

V and J are TRBV6-1 and TRBJ2-3, with 8 bases identical to TRBD2. The CDR3 is 13 amino acids. CDR1 and CDR2 from the germline V gene are MNHNS and SASEGT. The trim removed 1 base at V and 12 bases at J, leaving 6 bases unmatched. The CDR3 reads CASSEVAGQRQYF. The DNA for the CDR3 is TGTGCCAGCAGTGAAGTAGCGGGGCAGAGACAGTATTTT.

Notes on this clonotype: The junction and the germline gene differ at one end; a read error may be behind it. This chain uses TRBV7-2 with TRBJ2-1; TRBD2 matches at 7 bases. This CDR3 has 14 amino acids. Per the germline V gene, CDR1 is SGHTA and CDR2 is FQGNSA. Here the CDR3 DNA reads TGTGCCTGCAGCATCCGGGAGGACTACAATGAGCAGTTCTTC. This gives the protein CACSIREDYNEQFF. Variable domain in full (rest from reference TRBV7-2 and TRBJ2-1): GAGVSQSPSNKVTEKGKDVELRCDPISGHTALYWYRQSLGQGLEFLIYFQGNSAPDKSGLPSDRFSAERTGGSVSTLTIQRTQQEDSAVYLCACSIREDYNEQFFGPGTRLTVL.

This clonotype was seen many times. The chain is built from TRBV20-1 and TRBJ2-1, with 8 bases identical to TRBD2. The germline gives CDR1 DFQATT, CDR2 SNEGSKA (reference sequence). CDR3 length: 13 residues. As DNA, the CDR3 is TGCAGCACCGACGGGGGGGCCTACAATGAGCAGTTCTTC. This sequence encodes CSTDGGAYNEQFF.

This rearrangement joins TRBV9 to TRBJ2-3; D gene uncertain. The V end lost 5 bases, the J end lost 2 bases, and 12 bases lay between the germline ends. Germline V gene data show CDR1 as SGDLS and CDR2 as YYNGEE. The CDR3 is 14 amino acids. For the CDR3, the DNA is TGTGCCAGCAGTATACACACAGACACAGATACGCAGTATTTT. This encodes CASSIHTDTDTQYF.

This rearrangement joins TRBV7-2 to TRBJ1-5; no clear D. The CDR3 contains 15 residues. From germline, CDR1 is SGHTA and CDR2 FQGNSA. V was pared by 0 bases and J by 4 bases, with 10 bases between. The CDR3 loop is CASSLATMGNQPQHF. CDR3 nucleotide sequence: TGTGCCAGCAGCTTAGCGACGATGGGGAATCAGCCCCAGCATTTT.

CDR3 amino acids: CASSQDITSGETQYF. For the CDR3, the DNA is TGCGCCAGCAGCCAAGACATAACTAGTGGAGAGACCCAGTACTTC. The chain employs TRBV4-1 and TRBJ2-5; D is possibly TRBD2 (5 bases). V was trimmed by 0 bases and J by 4 bases, leaving 12 bases between them. CDR1 and CDR2 (germline): MGHRA, YSYEKL. The CDR3 spans 15 residues.

To note about this clonotype: A read error may account for a junction end that differs from germline. The chain carries TRBV7-9 and TRBJ1-2; a possible D gene is TRBD1 (5 bases). The CDR3 extends over 15 amino acids. Germline V CDR1 and CDR2: SEHNR, FQNEAQ (reference sequence). The CDR3 DNA sequence: TGTGCCAGTAGCTTAGGAGGAGCGGGGGGCTATGGCTACACCTTC. Protein sequence: CASSLGGAGGYGYTF.